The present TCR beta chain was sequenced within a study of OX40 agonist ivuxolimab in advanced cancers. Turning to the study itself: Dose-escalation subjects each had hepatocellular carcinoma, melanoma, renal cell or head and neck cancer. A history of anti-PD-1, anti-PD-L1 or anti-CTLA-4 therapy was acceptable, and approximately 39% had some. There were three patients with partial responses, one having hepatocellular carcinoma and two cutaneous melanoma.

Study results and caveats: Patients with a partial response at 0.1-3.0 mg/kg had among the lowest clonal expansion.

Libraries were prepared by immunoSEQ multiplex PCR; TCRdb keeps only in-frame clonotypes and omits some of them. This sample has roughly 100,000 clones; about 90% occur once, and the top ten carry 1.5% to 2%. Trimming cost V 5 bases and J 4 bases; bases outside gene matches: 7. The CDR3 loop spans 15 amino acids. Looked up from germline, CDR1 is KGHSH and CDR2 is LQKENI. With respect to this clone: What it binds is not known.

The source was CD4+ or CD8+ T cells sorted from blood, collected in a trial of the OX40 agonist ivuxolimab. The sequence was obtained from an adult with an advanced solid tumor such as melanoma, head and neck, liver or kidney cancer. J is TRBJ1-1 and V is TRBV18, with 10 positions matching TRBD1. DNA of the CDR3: TGTGCCAGCTCAACGGAGACAGGGGGCACCACTGAAGCTTTCTTT. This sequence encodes CASSTETGGTTEAFF.